This T cell receptor beta chain was profiled in a study of CD4 and CD8 cells across lung adenocarcinoma regions. TCRdb re-called the PCR reads through MiXCR, storing one row per CDR3 protein. The sample comprises around 27,000 distinct CDR3 sequences, around half of which are singletons, and less than 50% rests with the top ten. The patients had localized lung adenocarcinoma, a non-small cell subtype. Details on this clonotype: The junction departs from germline at one end; a sequencing error may be responsible.

Input material: CD8+ T cells from the center of a lung tumor. The TCR sequence derives from a male donor with lung adenocarcinoma. The CD4 and CD8 labels of this study may be unreliable.

The CDR3 reads CASSPTGGATGEPFF. Written as DNA, the CDR3 is TGTGCCAGCAGCCCAACAGGGGGCGCCACCGGGGAGCCGTTTTTT. The chain employs TRBV7-3 and TRBJ2-2; 9 bases agree with TRBD1. Germline CDR1 reads SGHTA; CDR2 reads FQGTGA. The CDR3 is 15 amino acids. The entire variable domain, with the rest obtained from reference TRBV7-3 and TRBJ2-2, is as follows: GAGVSQTPSNKVTEKGKYVELRCDPISGHTALYWYRQSLGQGPEFLIYFQGTGAADDSGLPNDRFFAVRPEGSVSTLKIQRTERGDSAVYLCASSPTGGATGEPFFGEGSRLTVL.